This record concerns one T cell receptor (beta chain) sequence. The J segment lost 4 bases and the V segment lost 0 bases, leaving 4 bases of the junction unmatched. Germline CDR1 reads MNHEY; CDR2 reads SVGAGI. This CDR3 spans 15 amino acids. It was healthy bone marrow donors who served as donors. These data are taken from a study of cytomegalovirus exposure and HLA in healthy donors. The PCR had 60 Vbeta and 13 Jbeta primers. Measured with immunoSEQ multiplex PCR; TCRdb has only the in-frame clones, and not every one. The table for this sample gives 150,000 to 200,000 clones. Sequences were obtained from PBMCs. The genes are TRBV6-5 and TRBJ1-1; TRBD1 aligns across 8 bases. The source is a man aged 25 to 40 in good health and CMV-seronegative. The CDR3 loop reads CASSYSAGGITEAFF. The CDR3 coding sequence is TGTGCCAGCAGTTACTCGGCAGGGGGCATCACTGAAGCTTTCTTT.